Below, 15 T cell receptor beta chains from the same sample are listed, as sequenced in a study of T cell responses to AZD1222 COVID-19 vaccine. The assay was immunoSEQ multiplex PCR, and TCRdb's table has in-frame clones only and misses some. Among about 160,000 clones listed, roughly 90% were seen once. The material was peripheral blood, obtained on day 0 of AZD1222 vaccination. The receptors here all came from an adult in good health.

This chain connects TRBV5-1 to TRBJ2-7; D possibly corresponds to TRBD2 (7 bases). From germline, CDR1 is SGHRS and CDR2 YFSETQ. The germline V and J ends were trimmed by 5 bases and 5 bases, with 20 bases remaining between them. The CDR3 covers 15 residues. The DNA for the CDR3 is TGCGCCAGCAGGGAAACAGGGATCAGCGGGGACGAGCAGTACTTC. Translated, it gives CASRETGISGDEQYF.

This chain connects TRBV27 to TRBJ2-1; 10 nucleotides match TRBD1. J gave up 4 bases and V 6 bases, and 6 bases lay outside the gene matches. The CDR3 sequence is 15 residues long. The V gene's germline CDR1 is MNHEY and CDR2 SMNVEV (reference sequence). CDR3 loop: CASSRGTGAYNEQFF. For the CDR3, the DNA is TGTGCCAGCAGCAGGGGGACAGGGGCGTACAATGAGCAGTTCTTC.

The chain has TRBV2 and TRBJ2-7, with a weak D call TRBD2 (6 bases). Deletions cut 4 bases from V and 3 bases from J, with 16 bases between. This CDR3 region has 15 residues. The germline gives CDR1 SNHLY, CDR2 FYNNEI. CDR3 sequence reads: CASSGWSSEGYEQYF. CDR3 nucleotide sequence: TGTGCCAGCAGTGGATGGAGCTCGGAGGGCTACGAGCAGTACTTC.

The chain has TRBV19 and TRBJ2-7, with 9 bases fitting TRBD1. Trimming removed 6 bases from V and 3 bases from J; junction bases left unmatched: 6. This CDR3 is built from 14 residues. The germline CDR1 and CDR2 sequences are LNHDA and SQIVND (reference sequence). The DNA of the CDR3 is TGTGCCAGTAGCAGGACAGGGGTTGGCTACGAGCAGTACTTC. As protein: CASSRTGVGYEQYF.

CDR3 in amino acids: CASRKAETGELFF. The CDR3 bases are TGTGCCAGCAGGAAGGCCGAGACCGGGGAGCTGTTTTTT. J is TRBJ2-2 and V is TRBV28; D gene uncertain. Per germline, CDR1 MDHEN and CDR2 SYDVKM. This CDR3 has 13 residues. The V and J ends lost 6 bases and 5 bases respectively, with 10 bases between them.

The rearrangement joins TRBV14 to TRBJ2-3; tentatively, D is TRBD2 (5 bases). The germline V and J ends were trimmed by 0 bases and 3 bases, with 16 bases remaining between them. Germline V gives CDR1 SGHDN, CDR2 FVKESK. CDR3 length equals 17 residues. CDR3 nucleotides: TGTGCCAGCAGCCAAGATCGGACGGGATCGCGGACAGATACGCAGTATTTT. Its translation: CASSQDRTGSRTDTQYF.

This chain uses TRBV3-1 (or the pseudogene TRBV3-2) with TRBJ2-7, with 12 positions matching TRBD1. The CDR3 length is 15 residues. Germline assignment: CDR1 LGHDT and CDR2 YNNKEL (reference sequence). Trimming at V came to 4 bases and at J to 6 bases, leaving 7 bases not matched to a gene. The CDR3 spells CASSRAGTGGPEQYF. The DNA for the CDR3 is TGTGCCAGCAGCCGGGCCGGGACAGGGGGCCCCGAGCAGTACTTC.

The DNA of the CDR3 is TGTGCCAGCAGTGGCTACGGGCGGGAGCAGTACTTC. The encoded protein is CASSGYGREQYF. The chain uses TRBV12-3 or TRBV12-4 and TRBJ2-7; D ambiguous. The CDR3 runs 12 residues. The V end lost 5 bases, the J end lost 7 bases, and 12 bases lay between the germline ends.

This clone showed up just a few times. The gene calls are TRBV6-2 or TRBV6-3 and TRBJ2-7, with D hard to call. The CDR3 consists of 12 residues. Germline V gives CDR1 MNHEY, CDR2 SVGEGT. The V and J ends lost 5 bases and 6 bases respectively, with 11 bases between them. CDR3 region: CASSLLLTEQYF. CDR3 nucleotides: TGTGCCAGCAGTCTTTTACTTACCGAGCAGTACTTC.

The rearrangement links TRBV18 to TRBJ2-3; D is perhaps TRBD1 or TRBD2 (5 bases each). Germline V gives CDR1 KGHSH, CDR2 LQKENI. Trimming stripped 2 bases from V and 2 bases from J, with 17 bases between. The CDR3 has 17 residues. In DNA, the CDR3 is TGTGCCAGCTCACCATTTGATCGGGGACCCCCCACAGATACGCAGTATTTT. Its protein is CASSPFDRGPPTDTQYF.

The chain uses TRBV3-1 (or the pseudogene TRBV3-2) and TRBJ1-6, with no clear D. The germline V gene encodes CDR1 LGHDT and CDR2 YNNKEL (reference sequence). CDR3 length equals 14 residues. Trimming removed 7 bases from V and 8 bases from J, with 15 bases in between. CDR3 bases: TGTGCCAGCACCCGGGAAGGGTGGGATTCACCCCTCCACTTT. Residues: CASTREGWDSPLHF.

This chain uses TRBV18 with TRBJ2-5, with D tentatively TRBD2 (6 bases). CDR3 length: 14 residues. Trimming left V 3 bases short and J 4 bases short, with 12 bases between. The germline CDR1 and CDR2 sequences are KGHSH and LQKENI. CDR3 nucleotides: TGTGCCAGCTCACCCTGGACCGGGGGAGAGACCCAGTACTTC. Its translation: CASSPWTGGETQYF.

The chain has TRBV7-8 and TRBJ1-2; D is undetermined. The CDR3 spans 15 residues. Germline loops: CDR1 SGHVS, CDR2 FQNEAQ. The ends were cut back, 1 base at V and 8 bases at J, with 17 bases in the middle. This chain's CDR3 is CASSLGGGPVGGYTF. Here the CDR3 DNA reads TGTGCCAGCAGCTTAGGGGGAGGGCCCGTTGGGGGCTACACCTTC.

The CDR3 region is CASSRRSGANVLTF. The CDR3 DNA sequence: TGTGCCAGCAGTCGACGGTCTGGGGCCAACGTCCTGACTTTC. The chain links TRBV6-2 or TRBV6-3 to TRBJ2-6, with unresolved D. Germline loops: CDR1 MNHEY, CDR2 SVGEGT. The CDR3 has 14 residues. V was cut by 5 bases and J by 1 base, with 6 bases left in between.

The chain recombines TRBV5-1 with TRBJ2-3, with D unclear. V lost 4 bases and J lost 3, with 15 bases in between. This CDR3 region has 15 residues. Per the germline V gene, CDR1 is SGHRS and CDR2 is YFSETQ. CDR3 residues: CASSPATGWTDTQYF. In DNA, the CDR3 is TGCGCCAGCAGCCCAGCGACGGGTTGGACAGATACGCAGTATTTT.